This T cell receptor beta chain stems from a study of cytomegalovirus exposure and HLA in healthy donors. Overall study findings and caveats: Sequencing likely caused a cluster of highly shared sequence variants. Reports showed the classifier diagnosing cytomegalovirus status with high specificity and sensitivity.

PCR used 60 Vbeta primers and 13 Jbeta primers. Only in-frame clones appear in the TCRdb table, and some are missing; sequencing was by immunoSEQ multiplex PCR. The sample consists of approximately 74,000 clones, under 70% of them appearing once. On this clone itself: Its cognate antigen is unknown.

The TCR originated in a man aged 25 to 40 in good health and CMV-seropositive. Material for sequencing was PBMCs.

The CDR3 loop is CASSPAMRDVQPQHF. The CDR3 DNA sequence: TGTGCCAGCTCACCAGCTATGAGAGATGTTCAGCCCCAGCATTTT. The V gene is TRBV18, the J gene TRBJ1-5; no definite D call. The germline gives CDR1 KGHSH, CDR2 LQKENI. V was pared by 2 bases and J by 6 bases, with 14 bases between. The CDR3 runs to 15 residues.